This T cell receptor beta chain stems from a study of blood T cell repertoires in COVID-19. Study-level information: In each case, the material was cDNA or gDNA derived from T cells, B-cell-depleted T cells, or PBMCs.

In the authors' workflow: Nucleated cell counts were estimated from reference gene primer amplification. Clones were sequenced by immunoSEQ multiplex PCR, and TCRdb holds only the in-frame ones, with some missing. V, J and clone size are taken as reported in that table, and D and trimming were inferred from the DNA itself. The sample consists of about 220,000 clones, 86% of them appearing once. Germline CDR1 reads MNHEY; CDR2 reads SMNVEV (reference sequence). The ends were cut back, 4 bases at V and 6 bases at J, with 12 bases in the middle. This CDR3 comprises 14 residues. This sequence joins TRBV27 and TRBJ2-2; D is possibly TRBD2 (6 bases). This TCR was recovered from a woman aged 25 to 39 who had recovered from COVID-19. Sequencing used peripheral blood. CDR3 coding DNA: TGTGCCAGCAGTTCTATACTAGCTTCCGGGGAGCTGTTTTTT. It encodes CASSSILASGELFF.